This TCR beta chain derives from a study of blood T cell repertoires in COVID-19. Per the study methods: Nucleated cell counts were estimated from reference gene primer amplification. Generated by immunoSEQ multiplex PCR, the TCRdb table keeps only in-frame clones and is missing some. The V and J calls and clone size were taken over from that table, and D and trimming were inferred from the DNA. In the table there are hundreds of thousands of clones, about nine tenths of which are singletons. Germline CDR1 WSHSY, CDR2 SAAADI. There are 14 residues in the CDR3. V dropped 6 bases and J dropped 4 bases, with 13 bases sitting between them.

The chain uses TRBV10-2 and TRBJ2-1, with D perhaps matching TRBD2 (6 bases). The receptor comes from a woman aged 50 to 60 in a cohort exposed to, infected with or recovered from COVID-19 (not recorded which). Specimen: PBMCs or T cells enriched from blood (not recorded which). CDR3: CASRIELAYNEQFF. Here the CDR3 DNA reads TGCGCCAGCAGGATAGAACTAGCTTACAATGAGCAGTTCTTC.